A single sample gave rise to the 30 T cell receptor beta chains below, sequenced in a study of radiation and T cells in renal cell carcinoma. The time point: baseline pretreatment blood. Treatment defined: 15 Gy SBRT to primary tumor, nephrectomy 4 weeks later. Repertoires were generated with immunoSEQ multiplex PCR, while TCRdb's copy carries only in-frame clones and drops some. The sample shows about 130,000 clones, approximately 91% of them seen only once. The sequences come from blood, collected from a patient whose treatment included radiotherapy and nephrectomy. The receptors originated from a woman aged 45-65 years with renal cell carcinoma.

The chain links TRBV7-2 to TRBJ2-3; 8 bases fit TRBD1. V shed 0 bases and J 1 base; nucleotides not matched to a gene: 21. This CDR3 comprises 22 residues. Germline V gene sequence: CDR1 SGHTA, CDR2 FQGNSA. The CDR3 DNA sequence: TGTGCCAGCAGCTTAGCGCTGGAAGGACAGGGAGGAGGGGTGTTCGGCACAGATACGCAGTATTTT. Translation gives CASSLALEGQGGGVFGTDTQYF. Full variable domain (remainder filled in from reference TRBV7-2 and TRBJ2-3): GAGVSQSPSNKVTEKGKDVELRCDPISGHTALYWYRQSLGQGLEFLIYFQGNSAPDKSGLPSDRFSAERTGGSVSTLTIQRTQQEDSAVYLCASSLALEGQGGGVFGTDTQYFGPGTRLTVL.

The chain recombines TRBV7-9 with TRBJ1-1; D is possibly TRBD1 (5 bases). The V end lost 1 base, the J end lost 10 bases, and 10 bases lay between the germline ends. Germline V gives CDR1 SEHNR, CDR2 FQNEAQ (reference sequence). The CDR3 has 12 residues. The CDR3 nucleotides are TGTGCCAGCAGCTTAGGCGGGGCGCGAGCTTTCTTT. It specifies CASSLGGARAFF.

Details on this clone: Other DNA sequences in the same sample also yield this CDR3. The chain's CDR3 is CASSLGQNTEAFF. CDR3 DNA: TGTGCCAGCAGCTTAGGGCAGAACACTGAAGCTTTCTTT. The chain carries TRBV7-2 and TRBJ1-1; D ambiguous. This CDR3 has 13 amino acids. V dropped 1 base and J dropped 1 base, with 4 bases sitting between them. Germline V CDR1 and CDR2: SGHTA, FQGNSA.

The rearrangement links TRBV5-6 to TRBJ1-5, with D tentatively TRBD1 (5 bases). CDR1 and CDR2 (germline): SGHDT, YYEEEE. V was cut by 1 base and J by 1 base, with 9 bases left in between. This CDR3 is built from 15 residues. This chain's CDR3 is CASSLRGMSNQPQHF. The CDR3 DNA reads as TGTGCCAGCAGCTTGAGGGGAATGAGCAATCAGCCCCAGCATTTT.

The V call is TRBV6-5, the J call TRBJ2-4, with D uncertain. The V gene lost 2 bases and the J gene lost 5 bases, with 13 bases spanning the gap. The CDR3 contains 15 residues. The germline V gene has CDR1 MNHEY and CDR2 SVGAGI. The CDR3 DNA is TGTGCCAGCAGTTACGGCCCGGGTGGGCAAAACATTCAGTACTTC. Translating gives CASSYGPGGQNIQYF.

V gene TRBV6-5 combines with J gene TRBJ1-2; D may be TRBD1 (5 bases). This CDR3 region has 15 residues. V lost 2 bases to trimming and J lost 1 base, with 11 bases between them. Germline CDR1 MNHEY, CDR2 SVGAGI. The CDR3 DNA reads as TGTGCCAGCAGTTACCTACGACAGCTTAACTATGGCTACACCTTC. Protein: CASSYLRQLNYGYTF.

The V gene is TRBV6-6, the J gene TRBJ1-3, with TRBD1 as a possible D gene (5 bases). Germline CDR1 and CDR2: MNHNY and SVGAGI (reference sequence). Trimming took 6 bases from V and 4 from J, leaving 19 bases between them. The CDR3 is made up of 16 amino acids. The DNA for the CDR3 is TGTGCCAGCAGCTCCCGGGAGGCGGGGACCGGAAACACCATATATTTT. Its protein is CASSSREAGTGNTIYF.

The V call is TRBV6-5, the J call TRBJ2-1, with D unresolved. V lost 5 bases and J 3 bases, leaving 5 bases between the germline ends. Per the germline V gene, CDR1 is MNHEY and CDR2 is SVGAGI. The CDR3 runs 12 residues. Here the CDR3 DNA reads TGTGCCAGCAGTCCCAACTACAATGAGCAGTTCTTC. Its translation is CASSPNYNEQFF.

J is TRBJ1-1 and V is TRBV14; D is unresolved. Germline CDR1 reads SGHDN; CDR2 reads FVKESK. Trimming removed 0 bases at V and 5 bases at J, with 7 bases between. The CDR3 consists of 13 residues. For the CDR3, the DNA is TGTGCCAGCAGCCAAGATTCGGGTACTGAAGCTTTCTTT. As protein: CASSQDSGTEAFF.

The V call is TRBV6-1, the J call TRBJ2-7, with unresolved D. CDR3 length: 12 amino acids. Germline CDR1 is MNHNS and CDR2 is SASEGT. V lost 8 bases, J lost 0 bases, and 8 bases lay in between. The CDR3 spells CASAQISYEQYF. The DNA of the CDR3 is TGTGCCAGCGCTCAGATCTCCTACGAGCAGTACTTC.

The V and J genes are TRBV18 and TRBJ1-1; D is unresolved. This CDR3 is built from 12 residues. Germline CDR1 is KGHSH and CDR2 is LQKENI. V lost 3 bases and J lost 4, with 6 bases in between. This CDR3 reads CASSPGATEAFF. Written as DNA, the CDR3 is TGTGCCAGCTCACCCGGCGCCACTGAAGCTTTCTTT.

This chain joins TRBV18 and TRBJ2-2, with D possibly TRBD2 on 5 matching bases. From germline, CDR1 is KGHSH and CDR2 LQKENI. Trimming stripped 4 bases from V and 1 base from J, with 7 bases between. There are 14 residues in the CDR3. As DNA, the CDR3 is TGTGCCAGCTCACTGGACTTGAACACCGGGGAGCTGTTTTTT. Translating it yields CASSLDLNTGELFF.

This chain joins TRBV7-9 and TRBJ2-7, with 7 bases aligning to TRBD1. CDR1 SEHNR and CDR2 FQNEAQ come from the germline V gene (reference sequence). This CDR3 spans 12 amino acids. J lost 9 bases, V lost 2 bases, and 4 bases had no gene match. The CDR3: CASSLLTGRQYF. CDR3 nucleotides: TGTGCCAGCAGCTTATTGACAGGGCGGCAGTACTTC.

V usage is TRBV4-2 and J usage is TRBJ2-1, with a weak D call TRBD2 (7 bases). Germline loops: CDR1 LGHNA, CDR2 YNFKEQ. Trimming took off 0 bases at V and 7 bases at J, with 22 bases between the two ends. The CDR3 runs to 18 residues. The CDR3 is CASSQERMVGGAENEQFF. Written as DNA, the CDR3 is TGTGCCAGCAGCCAAGAACGAATGGTGGGGGGGGCCGAGAATGAGCAGTTCTTC.

This clone occurred once. V and J are TRBV25-1 and TRBJ2-3, with a weak D call TRBD2 (5 bases). Trimming removed 4 bases at V and 2 bases at J, with 16 bases between. The CDR3 spans 16 residues. Germline CDR1 is MGHDK and CDR2 is SYGVNS. The CDR3 here is CASSAVSGSYTDTQYF. The CDR3 bases are TGTGCCAGCAGTGCGGTTTCGGGGAGCTACACAGATACGCAGTATTTT.

To note about this clone: The likely explanation is a read error, given a far larger clone one base away. The rearrangement joins TRBV5-6 to TRBJ1-4; D not resolved. V gave up 4 bases and J gave up 8 bases, with 15 bases separating them. This CDR3 is built from 14 residues. Germline loops: CDR1 SGHDT, CDR2 YYEEEE. The CDR3 loop is CASSQDLRSEKLFF. The CDR3 bases are TGTGCCAGCAGCCAAGACCTACGGTCGGAAAAACTGTTTTTT.

The gene calls are TRBV30 and TRBJ2-3, with TRBD2 matching 10 bases. Germline values: CDR1 GTSNPN, CDR2 SVGIG (reference sequence). Trimming removed 4 bases from V and 4 bases from J; junction bases left unmatched: 8. The CDR3 covers 15 residues. CDR3 protein: CAWTGASGGSDTQYF. The CDR3 bases are TGTGCCTGGACCGGGGCTAGCGGGGGCTCAGATACGCAGTATTTT.

This sequence joins TRBV7-8 and TRBJ1-2, with D unclear. Trimming took off 7 bases at V and 4 bases at J, with 22 bases between the two ends. This CDR3 contains 16 residues. In germline, CDR1 is SGHVS, CDR2 FQNEAQ. Written as DNA, the CDR3 is TGTGCCAGCACCCTTTCCCGGACCAGTAGAGCCTATGGCTACACCTTC. This codes for CASTLSRTSRAYGYTF. The variable domain in full, with the rest retrieved from reference TRBV7-8 and TRBJ1-2, is GAGVSQSPRYKVAKRGQDVALRCDPISGHVSLFWYQQALGQGPEFLTYFQNEAQLDKSGLPSDRFFAERPEGSVSTLKIQRTQQEDSAVYLCASTLSRTSRAYGYTFGSGTRLTVV.

The rearrangement uses TRBV15 and TRBJ2-3; no firm D call. This CDR3 is built from 17 residues. Per germline, CDR1 LNHNV and CDR2 YYDKDF (reference sequence). V lost 0 bases to trimming and J lost 5 bases, with 18 bases between them. CDR3 sequence reads: CATSREFDTPMGDTQYF. The CDR3 DNA is TGTGCCACCAGCAGAGAATTCGACACGCCAATGGGAGATACGCAGTATTTT.

The J gene is TRBJ2-7, the V gene TRBV14; 8 nucleotides line up with TRBD2. The CDR3 covers 13 residues. Germline CDR1 SGHDN, CDR2 FVKESK. Trimming removed 6 bases from V and 7 bases from J; junction bases left unmatched: 8. The CDR3 DNA follows: TGTGCCAGCAGAGTCGCGGGGGGCTGGGAGCAGTACTTC. Translation: CASRVAGGWEQYF.

This rearrangement joins TRBV9 to TRBJ2-1, with D unclear. The CDR3 sequence is 17 residues long. Trimming stripped 4 bases from V and 0 bases from J, with 17 bases between. The germline V gene encodes CDR1 SGDLS and CDR2 YYNGEE. The CDR3 DNA follows: TGTGCCAGCAGCCCACGGCTGGACGGTAGCTCCTACAATGAGCAGTTCTTC. Translation: CASSPRLDGSSYNEQFF. Combining the CDR3 with reference TRBV9 and TRBJ2-1 gives the whole variable domain DSGVTQTPKHLITATGQRVTLRCSPRSGDLSVYWYQQSLDQGLQFLIQYYNGEERAKGNILERFSAQQFPDLHSELNLSSLELGDSALYFCASSPRLDGSSYNEQFFGPGTRLTVL.

CDR3 sequence: CASSRNLRSPNTEAFF. The CDR3 nucleotides are TGTGCCAGCAGCCGGAACTTAAGAAGCCCTAACACTGAAGCTTTCTTT. This sequence joins TRBV14 and TRBJ1-1; D uncertain. This CDR3 has 16 amino acids. V lost 4 bases and J 2 bases, leaving 17 bases between the germline ends. CDR1 is SGHDN and CDR2 is FVKESK in the germline V gene.

This sequence joins TRBV7-8 and TRBJ1-5; D might be TRBD1 (5 bases). There are 13 residues in the CDR3. Per the germline V gene, CDR1 is SGHVS and CDR2 is FQNEAQ. The V and J ends lost 2 bases and 6 bases respectively, with 8 bases between them. CDR3 sequence reads: CASSLQGGQPQHF. In DNA form, the CDR3 reads TGTGCCAGCAGCTTACAGGGAGGTCAGCCCCAGCATTTT.

This clone has a handful of counts. The V call is TRBV7-9, the J call TRBJ1-2; 9 bases align to TRBD1. Trimming at V came to 5 bases and at J to 5 bases, leaving 3 bases not matched to a gene. The CDR3 consists of 13 residues. Germline V lookup: CDR1 SEHNR, CDR2 FQNEAQ (reference sequence). The DNA for the CDR3 is TGTGCCAGCAGCCCGACAGGGGGTTATGGCTACACCTTC. The encoded protein is CASSPTGGYGYTF.

The chain links TRBV15 to TRBJ2-3; D possibly corresponds to TRBD2 (6 bases). The CDR3 is made up of 14 amino acids. CDR1 and CDR2 (germline): LNHNV, YYDKDF (reference sequence). Trimming pared 3 bases from V and 1 base from J, leaving 8 bases between. CDR3 coding DNA: TGTGCCACCAGCAGTGGGGAGGGCACAGATACGCAGTATTTT. Its translation: CATSSGEGTDTQYF. The full variable domain, with the rest looked up from reference TRBV15 and TRBJ2-3, is DAMVIQNPRYQVTQFGKPVTLSCSQTLNHNVMYWYQQKSSQAPKLLFHYYDKDFNNEADTPDNFQSRRPNTSFCFLDIRSPGLGDTAMYLCATSSGEGTDTQYFGPGTRLTVL.

This chain uses TRBV7-9 with TRBJ1-1; 7 bases match TRBD1. J was trimmed by 1 base and V by 6 bases; bases with no gene match: 5. This CDR3 is 14 amino acids long. CDR1 SEHNR and CDR2 FQNEAQ come from the germline V gene (reference sequence). The CDR3 region is CASRPGQRNTEAFF. The CDR3 DNA reads as TGTGCCAGCAGACCGGGACAGAGGAACACTGAAGCTTTCTTT.

The rearrangement joins TRBV18 to TRBJ1-2; D is undetermined. The CDR3 sequence is 14 residues long. V lost 2 bases and J lost 7, with 14 bases in between. Germline CDR1 is KGHSH and CDR2 is LQKENI. The CDR3 region is CASSPSGDSGGYTF. CDR3 coding DNA: TGTGCCAGCTCACCATCTGGGGATTCTGGTGGCTACACCTTC.

The chain links TRBV5-1 to TRBJ2-2; 8 bases agree with TRBD1. Germline-derived CDR1 and CDR2 are SGHRS and YFSETQ. This CDR3 comprises 15 residues. The J segment lost 2 bases and the V segment lost 5 bases, leaving 5 bases of the junction unmatched. The CDR3 nucleotides are TGCGCCAGCAGTCGGGACAGGCTCAACACCGGGGAGCTGTTTTTT. Residues: CASSRDRLNTGELFF.

The chain uses TRBV5-4 and TRBJ2-1; 10 bases are shared with TRBD2. CDR3 length: 15 amino acids. Germline values: CDR1 SGHNT, CDR2 YYREEE (reference sequence). J gave up 2 bases and V 3 bases, and 2 bases lay outside the gene matches. CDR3 in DNA: TGTGCCAGCAGCTGGAGCGGGGGGGCCTACAATGAGCAGTTCTTC. This encodes CASSWSGGAYNEQFF.

The chain joins TRBV11-1 to TRBJ2-1; 12 nucleotides line up with TRBD2. The CDR3 is 15 amino acids. Germline values: CDR1 SGHAT, CDR2 FQDESV (reference sequence). Germline trimming cut 1 base from V and 6 bases from J; bases unmatched to any gene: 1. Written as DNA, the CDR3 is TGTGCCAGCAGCTTAGGGACTAGCGGGGCCAATGAGCAGTTCTTC. This gives the protein CASSLGTSGANEQFF.